The source of this T cell receptor beta chain is a study of blood T cell repertoires in COVID-19. Study context: T cells, B-cell-depleted T cells, or PBMCs supplied cDNA or gDNA.

Clinical histories supplied by participants themselves formed the basis of cohort assignment. Two consecutive negative NP/OP PCR tests, clearance, or resolved symptoms defined Cohort 3 recovery. Germline CDR1 and CDR2: LGHDT and YNNKEL (reference sequence). The CDR3 consists of 15 residues. Deletions cut 0 bases from V and 0 bases from J, with 9 bases between. As handled by the study authors: From reference gene primer amplification, estimates of nucleated cell counts were derived. TCRdb's copy holds only in-frame clones and misses some; the assay was immunoSEQ multiplex PCR. That table furnishes V, J and clone size, whereas the DNA furnished D and trimming. Of 110,000 to 150,000 clones listed, about 82% were seen once; the top ten hold 6.2%.

The sample taken for sequencing was PBMCs or T cells enriched from blood (not recorded which). This TCR derives from a woman aged 40 to 50 who had recovered from COVID-19. The chain is built from TRBV3-1 (or the pseudogene TRBV3-2) and TRBJ2-7; D may be TRBD1 (5 bases). The CDR3 DNA follows: TGTGCCAGCAGCCAAGACGCAGGGAACTCCTACGAGCAGTACTTC. Its protein is CASSQDAGNSYEQYF.